This T cell receptor (beta chain) was recovered during a study of tumor-infiltrating lymphocytes in oesophageal squamous cell carcinoma. This clonotype was picked up many times. Between the trimmed V and J ends, which lost 0 bases and 5 bases, there was a span of 11 bases. The CDR3 has 15 residues. Germline-derived CDR1 and CDR2 are SGHNT and YYREEE (reference sequence). TCRdb used MiXCR to reprocess the reads, holding one entry per CDR3 protein. The data show 12,000 or so distinct CDR3 sequences, with roughly three fifths seen just once and about 60% held by the top ten. The J gene is TRBJ1-4, the V gene TRBV5-4, with D tentatively TRBD1 (6 bases). The origin of this receptor is a female donor with esophageal squamous cell carcinoma. The sample consisted of blood. The CDR3 region is CASSLEGGRNEKLFF. DNA of the CDR3: TGTGCCAGCAGCTTGGAAGGGGGGCGGAATGAAAAACTGTTTTTT.